A single sample gave rise to the 14 T cell receptor beta chains below, sequenced in a study of identical twins. TCRdb re-called the 5' RACE reads with MiXCR, one entry per CDR3 protein. The sample lists hundreds of thousands of distinct CDR3 sequences, roughly a quarter occurring once. These data were also filed under a second study, of T cells expressing NK-cell markers.

Sequencing was done on a sample of CD4+ T cells sorted from blood. The receptors derive from a woman in her late teens or twenties in good health.

V and J are TRBV20-1 and TRBJ2-1; D could derive from TRBD1 or TRBD2 (5 bases each). V was pared by 3 bases and J by 6 bases, with 18 bases between. This CDR3 contains 15 residues. In germline, CDR1 is DFQATT, CDR2 SNEGSKA (reference sequence). CDR3 region: CSASFPGPQSNEQFF. Here the CDR3 DNA reads TGCAGTGCTAGTTTCCCGGGACCCCAATCCAATGAGCAGTTCTTC.

This clonotype came up a few times. For the CDR3, the DNA is TGTGCCAGCAGTTCCCCCCTAGCGAGGAGCTCCTACAATGAGCAGTTCTTC. Protein product: CASSSPLARSSYNEQFF. V usage is TRBV27 and J usage is TRBJ2-1; D is possibly TRBD2 (6 bases). V was shortened by 4 bases and J by 0 bases, with 16 bases between the two germline ends. The CDR3 covers 17 residues. The V gene's germline CDR1 is MNHEY and CDR2 SMNVEV (reference sequence).

The CDR3 loop is CSARKGTGGTGANVLTF. The CDR3 bases are TGCAGTGCTAGAAAAGGGACAGGGGGGACTGGGGCCAACGTCCTGACTTTC. This chain connects TRBV20-1 to TRBJ2-6, with 11 bases fitting TRBD1. Germline-derived CDR1 and CDR2 are DFQATT and SNEGSKA (reference sequence). CDR3 length equals 17 residues. Losses at the gene ends were 2 bases for V and 2 bases for J; bases not matched to a gene: 5.

This clonotype appeared many times. This sequence joins TRBV5-5 and TRBJ2-1; D is unclear. V was clipped by 2 bases and J by 9 bases, with 6 bases between them. This CDR3 is 11 amino acids long. Looked up from germline, CDR1 is SGHKS and CDR2 is YYEKEE (reference sequence). CDR3: CASSFFGEQFF. CDR3 DNA: TGTGCCAGCAGCTTTTTTGGTGAGCAGTTCTTC.

A few counts support this clonotype. The chain has TRBV10-3 and TRBJ2-3; TRBD2 aligns across 9 bases. Germline lookup yields CDR1 ENHRY and CDR2 SYGVKD. V dropped 6 bases and J dropped 5; count of bases not matched to a gene: 6. The CDR3 sequence is 14 residues long. CDR3 DNA sequence: TGTGCCATCAGAGCCGGGACTAGCCAAGATACGCAGTATTTT. Residues: CAIRAGTSQDTQYF.

This clonotype was counted only a few times. V is TRBV28 and J is TRBJ2-7, with 7 bases fitting TRBD2. This CDR3 contains 13 residues. CDR1 is MDHEN and CDR2 is SYDVKM in the germline V gene. After removal of 7 bases from V and 3 bases from J, the junction contained 6 bases not matched to a gene. Here the CDR3 DNA reads TGTGCCAGCAATCAGGGAGGGGACTACGAGCAGTACTTC. It codes for CASNQGGDYEQYF.

This clonotype showed up many times. The genes are TRBV18 and TRBJ1-1; 7 bases line up with TRBD1. The trim removed 3 bases at V and 1 base at J, leaving 8 bases unmatched. The CDR3 consists of 16 residues. Germline assignment: CDR1 KGHSH and CDR2 LQKENI. CDR3 sequence reads: CASSPTSQGTNTEAFF. CDR3 sequence (DNA): TGTGCCAGCTCACCCACCTCACAGGGGACGAACACTGAAGCTTTCTTT.

This sequence joins TRBV20-1 and TRBJ1-1; tentative D call: TRBD1 (5 bases). The length of the CDR3 is 14 residues. Trimming cost V 5 bases and J 1 base, with 14 bases left between them. Germline CDR1 DFQATT, CDR2 SNEGSKA (reference sequence). The DNA for the CDR3 is TGCAGTGCTCCCGACAGCAAAAAGAACACTGAAGCTTTCTTT. This encodes CSAPDSKKNTEAFF.

The chain recombines TRBV19 with TRBJ2-7; 7 bases align to TRBD1. Trimming took 6 bases from V and 2 from J; bases not matched to a gene: 4. This CDR3 spans 13 amino acids. From germline, CDR1 is LNHDA and CDR2 SQIVND (reference sequence). CDR3 amino acids: CASSTDRTYEQYF. CDR3 DNA sequence: TGTGCCAGTAGCACGGACAGGACCTACGAGCAGTACTTC.

The chain links TRBV7-9 to TRBJ2-1; D is unresolved. CDR3 length: 14 residues. V was pared by 4 bases and J by 1 base, with 8 bases between. Germline CDR1 and CDR2: SEHNR and FQNEAQ (reference sequence). CDR3 protein: CASSSDGSYNEQFF. CDR3 sequence (DNA): TGTGCCAGCAGCTCCGACGGATCCTACAATGAGCAGTTCTTC.

A few counts support this clonotype. The V gene is TRBV5-1, the J gene TRBJ1-2, with a possible D match to TRBD1 (5 bases). The CDR3 spans 15 residues. Germline V gene data show CDR1 as SGHRS and CDR2 as YFSETQ. The V end lost 4 bases, the J end lost 8 bases, and 21 bases lay between the germline ends. In DNA, the CDR3 is TGCGCCAGCAGCACAGCGACAGTCCAGGGTGAGGGCTACACCTTC. Protein sequence: CASSTATVQGEGYTF.

This clonotype was recorded a few times. The chain's CDR3 is CASSPSGTTKRTDTQYF. CDR3 in DNA: TGTGCCAGCAGCCCTTCCGGGACTACCAAGCGGACAGATACGCAGTATTTT. V and J are TRBV7-8 and TRBJ2-3; 7 nucleotides line up with TRBD2. Germline CDR1 and CDR2: SGHVS and FQNEAQ. The CDR3 is 17 amino acids. After removal of 5 bases from V and 3 bases from J, the junction contained 14 bases not matched to a gene.

The chain combines TRBV20-1 with TRBJ1-5; D gene uncertain. The CDR3 has 13 residues. V was cut by 2 bases and J by 3 bases, with 8 bases left in between. Germline lookup yields CDR1 DFQATT and CDR2 SNEGSKA (reference sequence). The CDR3 coding sequence is TGCAGTGCTAGACCGACAACCAATCAGCCCCAGCATTTT. Residues: CSARPTTNQPQHF.

The genes are TRBV6-1 and TRBJ2-3, with TRBD2 matching 14 bases. The CDR3 spans 15 residues. CDR1 and CDR2 from the germline V gene are MNHNS and SASEGT. The junction had 3 bases not matched to a gene; V was cut back by 6 bases and J by 4 bases. The CDR3 DNA reads TGTGCCAGCAGGAAGACTAGCGGGAGGGCAGATACGCAGTATTTT. The encoded protein is CASRKTSGRADTQYF.